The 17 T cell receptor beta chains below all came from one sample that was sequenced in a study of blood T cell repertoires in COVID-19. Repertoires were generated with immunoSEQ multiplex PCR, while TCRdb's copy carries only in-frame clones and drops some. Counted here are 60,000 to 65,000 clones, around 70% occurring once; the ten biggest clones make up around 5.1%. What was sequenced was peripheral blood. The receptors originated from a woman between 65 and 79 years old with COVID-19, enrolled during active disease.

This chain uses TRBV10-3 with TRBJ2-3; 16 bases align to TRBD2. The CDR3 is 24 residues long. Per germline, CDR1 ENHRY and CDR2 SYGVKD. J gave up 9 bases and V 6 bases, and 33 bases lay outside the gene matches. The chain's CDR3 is CAIRVRDRPVSGTSGGAGSITQYF. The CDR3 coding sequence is TGTGCCATCAGGGTGCGGGACAGGCCGGTTTCCGGGACTAGCGGGGGGGCCGGGTCAATCACGCAGTATTTT.

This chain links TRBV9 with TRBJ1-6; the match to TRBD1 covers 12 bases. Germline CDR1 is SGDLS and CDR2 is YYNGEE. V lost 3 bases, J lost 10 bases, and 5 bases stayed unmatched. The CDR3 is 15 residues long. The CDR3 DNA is TGTGCCAGCAGCGCCCGGGACAGGGGGCCGTCACCCCTCCACTTT. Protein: CASSARDRGPSPLHF.

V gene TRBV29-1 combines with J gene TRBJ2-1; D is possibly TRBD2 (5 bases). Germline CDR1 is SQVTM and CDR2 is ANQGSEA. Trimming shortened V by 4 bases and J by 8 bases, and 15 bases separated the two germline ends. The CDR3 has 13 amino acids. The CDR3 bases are TGCAGCGTTGGGAGGCGAGCGTCCGATGAGCAGTTCTTC. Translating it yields CSVGRRASDEQFF.

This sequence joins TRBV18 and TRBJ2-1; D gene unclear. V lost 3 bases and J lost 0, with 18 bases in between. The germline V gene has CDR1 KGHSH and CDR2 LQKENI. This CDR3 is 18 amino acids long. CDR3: CASSPSDLSESSYNEQFF. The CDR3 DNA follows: TGTGCCAGCTCACCGAGCGACTTGTCGGAAAGCTCCTACAATGAGCAGTTCTTC.

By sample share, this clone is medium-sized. The CDR3 here is CASSLEPGQGYGYTF. Here the CDR3 DNA reads TGCGCCAGCAGCTTGGAGCCGGGACAGGGGTATGGCTACACCTTC. The V gene is TRBV5-1, the J gene TRBJ1-2; 10 bases agree with TRBD1. The CDR3 runs to 15 residues. Trimming took 0 bases from V and 5 from J; bases not matched to a gene: 4. Per the germline V gene, CDR1 is SGHRS and CDR2 is YFSETQ.

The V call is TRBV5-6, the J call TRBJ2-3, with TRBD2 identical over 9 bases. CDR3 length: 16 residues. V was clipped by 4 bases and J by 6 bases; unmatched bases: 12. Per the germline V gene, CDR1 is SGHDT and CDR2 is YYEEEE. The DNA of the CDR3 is TGTGCCAGCAGCCGATTAGCGGGGGCATTCGCGGATACGCAGTATTTT. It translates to CASSRLAGAFADTQYF.

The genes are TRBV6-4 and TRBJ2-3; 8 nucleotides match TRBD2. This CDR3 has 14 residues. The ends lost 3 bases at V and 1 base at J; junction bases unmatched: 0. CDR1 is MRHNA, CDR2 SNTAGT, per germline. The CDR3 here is CASSEAGGTDTQYF. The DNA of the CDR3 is TGTGCCAGCAGTGAAGCGGGGGGCACAGATACGCAGTATTTT.

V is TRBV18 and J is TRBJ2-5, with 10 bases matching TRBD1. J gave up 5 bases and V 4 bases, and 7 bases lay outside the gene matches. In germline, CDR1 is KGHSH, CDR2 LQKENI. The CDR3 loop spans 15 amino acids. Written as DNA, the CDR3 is TGTGCCAGCTCACAAAATCGGGGACAGGGGGAGACCCAGTACTTC. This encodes CASSQNRGQGETQYF.

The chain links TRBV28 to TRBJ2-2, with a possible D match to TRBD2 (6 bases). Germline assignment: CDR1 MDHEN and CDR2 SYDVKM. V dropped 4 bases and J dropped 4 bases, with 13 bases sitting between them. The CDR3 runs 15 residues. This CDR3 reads CASSSPGGATGELFF. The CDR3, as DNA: TGTGCCAGCAGTTCCCCCGGGGGTGCCACCGGGGAGCTGTTTTTT.

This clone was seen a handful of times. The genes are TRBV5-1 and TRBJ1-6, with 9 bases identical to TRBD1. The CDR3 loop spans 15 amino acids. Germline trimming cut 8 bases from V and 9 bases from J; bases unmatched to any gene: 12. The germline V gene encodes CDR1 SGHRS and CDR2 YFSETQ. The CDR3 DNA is TGCGCCAGTAGCACCGGGGGACAGGGTTTTTCACCCCTCCACTTT. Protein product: CASSTGGQGFSPLHF.

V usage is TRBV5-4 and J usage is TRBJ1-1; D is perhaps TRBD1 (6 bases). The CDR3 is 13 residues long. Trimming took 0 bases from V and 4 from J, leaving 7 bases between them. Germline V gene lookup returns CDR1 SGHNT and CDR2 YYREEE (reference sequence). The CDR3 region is CASSLGGGTEAFF. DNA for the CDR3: TGTGCCAGCAGCTTGGGAGGGGGCACTGAAGCTTTCTTT.

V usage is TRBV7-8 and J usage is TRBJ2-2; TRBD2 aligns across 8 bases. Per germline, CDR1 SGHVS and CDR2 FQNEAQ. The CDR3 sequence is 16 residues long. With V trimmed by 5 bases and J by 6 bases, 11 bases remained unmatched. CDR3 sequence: CASSPRGGRLAGELFF. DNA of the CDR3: TGTGCCAGCAGCCCTCGGGGGGGGAGGCTCGCCGGGGAGCTGTTTTTT.

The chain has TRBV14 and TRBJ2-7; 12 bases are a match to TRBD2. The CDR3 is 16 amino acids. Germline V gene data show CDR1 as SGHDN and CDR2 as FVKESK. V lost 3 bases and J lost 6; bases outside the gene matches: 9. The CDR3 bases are TGTGCCAGCAGCCACACTCCCCTGACTAGCGGGGGCGAGCAGTACTTC. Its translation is CASSHTPLTSGGEQYF.

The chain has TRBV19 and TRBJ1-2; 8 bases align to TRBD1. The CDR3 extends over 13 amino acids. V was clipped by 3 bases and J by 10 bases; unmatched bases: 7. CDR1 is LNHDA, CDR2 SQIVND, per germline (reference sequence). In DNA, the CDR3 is TGTGCCAGTAGTATGCAGGGGGCTTGGGACTACACCTTC. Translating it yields CASSMQGAWDYTF. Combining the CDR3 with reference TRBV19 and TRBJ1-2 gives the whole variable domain DGGITQSPKYLFRKEGQNVTLSCEQNLNHDAMYWYRQDPGQGLRLIYYSQIVNDFQKGDIAEGYSVSREKKESFPLTVTSAQKNPTAFYLCASSMQGAWDYTFGSGTRLTVV.

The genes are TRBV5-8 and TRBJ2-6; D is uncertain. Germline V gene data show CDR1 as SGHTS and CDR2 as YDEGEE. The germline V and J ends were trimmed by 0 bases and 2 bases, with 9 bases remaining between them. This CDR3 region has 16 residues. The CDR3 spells CASSLGHSPGANVLTF. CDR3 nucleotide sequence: TGTGCCAGCAGCTTGGGGCATTCACCTGGGGCCAACGTCCTGACTTTC.

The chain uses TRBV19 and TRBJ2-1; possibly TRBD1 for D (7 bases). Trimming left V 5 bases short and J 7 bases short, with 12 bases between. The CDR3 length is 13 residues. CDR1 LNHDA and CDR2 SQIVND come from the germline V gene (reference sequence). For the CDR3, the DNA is TGTGCCAGTAGTCCACAGGGGAGGAATGAGCAGTTCTTC. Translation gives CASSPQGRNEQFF.

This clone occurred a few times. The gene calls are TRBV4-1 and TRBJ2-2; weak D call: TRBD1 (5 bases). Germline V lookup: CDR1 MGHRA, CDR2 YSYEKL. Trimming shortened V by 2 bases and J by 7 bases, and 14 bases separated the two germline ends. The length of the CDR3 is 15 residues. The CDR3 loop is CASSQPLLGLGELFF. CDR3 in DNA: TGCGCCAGCAGCCAACCCCTCTTGGGGCTCGGGGAGCTGTTTTTT.